This T cell receptor beta chain comes out of a study of blood T cell repertoires in COVID-19. Study summary: Researchers got acute and convalescent COVID-19 samples from the United States, Italy and Spain. PBMCs, B-cell-depleted T cells, or T cells were the source of the cDNA or gDNA that made up the material.

This CDR3 is built from 12 residues. V dropped 4 bases and J dropped 5 bases, with 9 bases sitting between them. Germline lookup yields CDR1 SGHKS and CDR2 YYEKEE (reference sequence). Original processing notes: Reference gene primer amplification yielded estimated nucleated cell counts. Method: immunoSEQ multiplex PCR; TCRdb's copy keeps in-frame clones and lacks some. V and J calls and clone size are copied from that table; D and trimming were computed from the DNA. Of 280,000 or so clones listed, around 90% are singletons. Sequencing was done on a sample of peripheral blood. The chain is built from TRBV5-5 and TRBJ2-5, with D possibly matching TRBD2 (5 bases). This receptor was taken from a man aged 18-30 years with active or convalescent COVID-19. This CDR3 reads CASSRRGETQYF. The CDR3, as DNA: TGTGCCAGCAGCCGGCGAGGGGAGACCCAGTACTTC.